The 20 T cell receptor beta chains listed next were all sequenced from one sample in a study of identical twins. TCRdb used MiXCR to reprocess the 5' RACE reads, holding one entry per CDR3 protein. The sample has about 700,000 distinct CDR3 sequences; 6.1% are singletons. Sequenced input: naive T cells sorted from blood. The origin of the receptors is a man younger than 30 in good health.

This clonotype was seen only a few times. The J gene is TRBJ2-7, the V gene TRBV5-1; possibly TRBD1 for D (5 bases). The V end lost 3 bases, the J end lost 5 bases, and 12 bases lay between the germline ends. The CDR3 contains 13 residues. The germline CDR1 and CDR2 sequences are SGHRS and YFSETQ. This CDR3 reads CASSYRLPDEQYF. CDR3 DNA sequence: TGCGCCAGCAGCTACAGGTTACCCGACGAGCAGTACTTC.

This clonotype was counted a few times. This chain joins TRBV12-3 or TRBV12-4 and TRBJ1-1; D remains unclear. Trimming pared 5 bases from V and 6 bases from J, leaving 13 bases between. This CDR3 is built from 13 residues. The CDR3 sequence is CASSDTGASEAFF. DNA of the CDR3: TGTGCCAGCAGTGACACCGGTGCATCTGAAGCTTTCTTT.

This clonotype was seen only a few times. This chain links TRBV4-1 with TRBJ2-7; 9 positions match TRBD2. In germline, CDR1 is MGHRA, CDR2 YSYEKL. V was pared by 1 base and J by 3 bases, with 4 bases of the junction left unmatched. The CDR3 is 15 residues long. DNA of the CDR3: TGCGCCAGCAGCCAAGCTGGCGGGAGGGGCTACGAGCAGTACTTC. Its protein is CASSQAGGRGYEQYF.

There are a few counts of this clonotype. The chain recombines TRBV6-1 with TRBJ2-7; D may be TRBD1 (6 bases). Trimming took 6 bases from V and 5 from J, leaving 14 bases between them. Germline V gene sequence: CDR1 MNHNS, CDR2 SASEGT. There are 13 residues in the CDR3. In nucleotides, the CDR3 is TGTGCCAGCAGGCTGGGGGCGTACGACGAGCAGTACGTC. It codes for CASRLGAYDEQYV.

In this sample, this clonotype turned up many times. The J gene is TRBJ2-5, the V gene TRBV20-1; 10 bases are shared with TRBD1. CDR3 size: 14 residues. The germline gives CDR1 DFQATT, CDR2 SNEGSKA (reference sequence). V shed 6 bases, J shed 5 bases, and the junction held 9 bases outside the gene matches. The CDR3 region is CSATLDRGRETQYF. CDR3 sequence (DNA): TGCAGTGCAACCCTGGACAGGGGGAGGGAGACCCAGTACTTC.

The table lists this clonotype with many counts. The chain recombines TRBV7-2 with TRBJ1-4, with 10 bases identical to TRBD1. Germline values: CDR1 SGHTA, CDR2 FQGNSA. The ends lost 2 bases at V and 10 bases at J; junction bases unmatched: 4. There are 14 residues in the CDR3. CDR3 loop: CASSLRDRGVKLFF. CDR3 bases: TGTGCCAGCAGCTTACGGGACAGGGGCGTAAAACTGTTTTTT.

V is TRBV7-9 and J is TRBJ2-3; D is perhaps TRBD1 (6 bases). This CDR3 region has 13 residues. The germline V and J ends were trimmed by 5 bases and 9 bases, with 15 bases remaining between them. Germline CDR1 SEHNR, CDR2 FQNEAQ (reference sequence). The CDR3 nucleotides read TGTGCCAGCAGCCGCTTCTCGGACAGCACGCAGTATTTT. Its translation: CASSRFSDSTQYF.

This clonotype was detected a few times. This chain uses TRBV29-1 with TRBJ2-5, with a possible D match to TRBD1 (5 bases). V was trimmed by 3 bases and J by 5 bases, leaving 13 bases between them. Germline V gene lookup returns CDR1 SQVTM and CDR2 ANQGSEA. The CDR3 totals 13 residues. CDR3 nucleotides: TGCAGCGTTGAGATGACAGTGAGGGAGACCCAGTACTTC. Encoded protein: CSVEMTVRETQYF. Based on the CDR3 plus reference TRBV29-1 and TRBJ2-5, the full variable domain is SAVISQKPSRDICQRGTSLTIQCQVDSQVTMMFWYRQQPGQSLTLIATANQGSEATYESGFVIDKFPISRPNLTFSTLTVSNMSPEDSSIYLCSVEMTVRETQYFGPGTRLLVL.

V gene TRBV6-5 combines with J gene TRBJ2-7, with D perhaps matching TRBD1 or TRBD2 (5 bases each). The germline V gene encodes CDR1 MNHEY and CDR2 SVGAGI. This CDR3 is built from 9 residues. The CDR3 DNA reads as TGTGCAGCCGGGGCTGAGCAGTACTTC. It translates to CAAGAEQYF.

This clonotype was seen ten or more times. The V and J genes are TRBV5-1 and TRBJ1-1, with 7 bases lining up with TRBD1. The V gene's germline CDR1 is SGHRS and CDR2 YFSETQ. The ends lost 0 bases at V and 5 bases at J; junction bases unmatched: 10. This CDR3 contains 16 residues. The DNA for the CDR3 is TGCGCCAGCAGCTTGGCTCTGATAGGGGGCTTGACTGAAGCTTTCTTT. Its protein product is CASSLALIGGLTEAFF.

The CDR3 DNA is TGCGCCAGCAGCTTAGGGGCGCGTGACCGGAACACTGAAGCTTTCTTT. This sequence encodes CASSLGARDRNTEAFF. The chain recombines TRBV5-1 with TRBJ1-1; D might be TRBD1 (5 bases). V gave up 2 bases and J gave up 1 base, with 15 bases separating them. Germline-derived CDR1 and CDR2 are SGHRS and YFSETQ. The CDR3 contains 16 residues.

The V and J genes are TRBV12-5 and TRBJ2-1; 8 bases are shared with TRBD2. The trim removed 9 bases at V and 5 bases at J, leaving 3 bases unmatched. This CDR3 has 12 residues. From germline, CDR1 is LGHNT and CDR2 FRNRAP. CDR3 amino acids: CASGRGHNEQFF. The DNA for the CDR3 is TGTGCTAGCGGGAGGGGCCACAATGAGCAGTTCTTC. Based on the CDR3 plus reference TRBV12-5 and TRBJ2-1, the full variable domain is DARVTQTPRHKVTEMGQEVTMRCQPILGHNTVFWYRQTMMQGLELLAYFRNRAPLDDSGMPKDRFSAEMPDATLATLKIQPSEPRDSAVYFCASGRGHNEQFFGPGTRLTVL.

V is TRBV15 and J is TRBJ2-1; 8 bases are a match to TRBD2. The ends lost 0 bases at V and 0 bases at J; junction bases unmatched: 7. The CDR3 has 18 amino acids. CDR1 and CDR2 from the germline V gene are LNHNV and YYDKDF (reference sequence). The CDR3 reads CATSRDQASGPSYNEQFF. The CDR3 bases are TGTGCCACCAGCAGAGATCAGGCTAGCGGGCCCTCCTACAATGAGCAGTTCTTC. The entire variable domain, with the rest obtained from reference TRBV15 and TRBJ2-1, is as follows: DAMVIQNPRYQVTQFGKPVTLSCSQTLNHNVMYWYQQKSSQAPKLLFHYYDKDFNNEADTPDNFQSRRPNTSFCFLDIRSPGLGDTAMYLCATSRDQASGPSYNEQFFGPGTRLTVL.

This clonotype was found many times. The chain links TRBV6-2 or TRBV6-3 to TRBJ2-7; 9 positions match TRBD2. The CDR3 is made up of 14 amino acids. Germline values: CDR1 MNHEY, CDR2 SVGEGT. V shed 4 bases and J 2 bases; nucleotides not matched to a gene: 3. The CDR3 region has the DNA TGTGCCAGCAGTTCGGGACTAGCACCCTACGAGCAGTACTTC. Its protein product is CASSSGLAPYEQYF.

The chain joins TRBV5-1 to TRBJ2-1, with a possible D match to TRBD1 (5 bases). The V end was cut by 5 bases, the J end by 6 bases, with 21 bases between. The CDR3 runs 16 residues. Looked up from germline, CDR1 is SGHRS and CDR2 is YFSETQ. CDR3 region: CASRAGSRLGVNEQFF. CDR3 bases: TGCGCCAGCAGGGCCGGGTCCAGGCTAGGGGTCAATGAGCAGTTCTTC.

This clonotype came up many times. The chain uses TRBV12-3 or TRBV12-4 and TRBJ1-3, with no clear D. The V gene lost 5 bases and the J gene lost 0 bases, with 11 bases spanning the gap. The CDR3 length is 15 residues. The CDR3 region has the DNA TGTGCCAGCAGTCGCGGGCCAAACTCTGGAAACACCATATATTTT. It encodes CASSRGPNSGNTIYF.

The table lists this clonotype with a few counts. The chain joins TRBV12-3 or TRBV12-4 to TRBJ2-7, with TRBD2 identical over 11 bases. The CDR3 extends over 15 amino acids. The V and J ends lost 1 base and 6 bases, in that order; junction bases with no gene match: 5. CDR3 sequence: CASSLGSTSGSEQYF. CDR3 bases: TGTGCCAGCAGTTTAGGGTCAACTAGCGGGAGCGAGCAGTACTTC.

This clonotype was seen a handful of times. V gene TRBV29-1 combines with J gene TRBJ2-7, with D hard to call. CDR3 size: 11 residues. Germline V gene lookup returns CDR1 SQVTM and CDR2 ANQGSEA. The V gene lost 2 bases and the J gene lost 3 bases, with 5 bases spanning the gap. CDR3 in amino acids: CSVEQDYEQYF. DNA for the CDR3: TGCAGCGTTGAACAGGACTACGAGCAGTACTTC.

The V call is TRBV6-5, the J call TRBJ2-2; D is undetermined. Germline V gene data show CDR1 as MNHEY and CDR2 as SVGAGI. Trimming cost V 2 bases and J 3 bases, with 10 bases left between them. The CDR3 totals 15 residues. CDR3 DNA sequence: TGTGCCAGCAGTTACGGGCCTGGGGACACCGGGGAGCTGTTTTTT. This sequence encodes CASSYGPGDTGELFF.

This clonotype was counted many times. The chain recombines TRBV28 with TRBJ2-3; 7 bases are shared with TRBD1. Unmatched junction bases numbered 13, after V lost 6 bases and J lost 4 bases. This CDR3 region has 16 residues. CDR1 and CDR2 (germline): MDHEN, SYDVKM. CDR3 coding DNA: TGTGCCAGCAGCCGTACAGGGGACGCCCCACCAGATACGCAGTATTTT. As protein: CASSRTGDAPPDTQYF.